This note documents a single T cell receptor (beta chain) sequence. The PCR contained 60 Vbeta and 13 Jbeta primers. The assay was immunoSEQ multiplex PCR, and TCRdb's table has in-frame clones only and misses some. The table includes 150,000 to 200,000 clones, approximately 85% detected once. This CDR3 contains 19 residues. The entry originates in a study of cytomegalovirus exposure and HLA in healthy donors. The V and J genes are TRBV12-1 and TRBJ2-1; TRBD1 was called by the table and not checked on the DNA. TRBV12-1 is an annotated pseudogene. Material: PBMCs. This receptor was taken from a man between 18 and 29 years old in good health and CMV-seropositive. The CDR3 DNA reads TGTGCCAGCAACGTGCAGTGGGGACAGGGGAGAGAATCCTACAATGAGCAGTTCTTC. Its protein product is CASNVQWGQGRESYNEQFF.